A single sample is the source of the 24 T cell receptor beta chains below, sequenced in a study of blood T cell repertoires in COVID-19. The repertoire was sequenced with immunoSEQ multiplex PCR; TCRdb's copy has only in-frame clones and lacks some. There are about 22,000 clones in the sample; roughly nine tenths occur only once, and around 25% lies in the top ten. Sample: peripheral blood. These receptors were collected from a human donor with active COVID-19. The donor label of this sample is uncertain.

This clone was found once. J is TRBJ1-2 and V is TRBV27, with D possibly matching TRBD1 (6 bases). Germline-derived CDR1 and CDR2 are MNHEY and SMNVEV (reference sequence). V dropped 5 bases and J dropped 4 bases, with 17 bases sitting between them. The CDR3 has 15 amino acids. The CDR3 spells CASSPYMDRFYGYTF. CDR3 nucleotide sequence: TGTGCCAGCAGTCCTTACATGGACAGATTCTATGGCTACACCTTC.

This clone qualifies as medium-sized. V and J are TRBV4-2 and TRBJ2-7; 12 positions match TRBD2. Germline V gives CDR1 LGHNA, CDR2 YNFKEQ. J gave up 5 bases and V 0 bases, and 2 bases lay outside the gene matches. The CDR3 covers 15 residues. The CDR3: CASSQDRTSGNEQYF. CDR3 DNA sequence: TGTGCCAGCAGCCAAGACAGGACTAGCGGGAACGAGCAGTACTTC.

This chain links TRBV7-2 with TRBJ2-3, with a weak D call TRBD2 (6 bases). Trimming left V 6 bases short and J 1 base short, with 14 bases between. The CDR3 loop spans 15 amino acids. Germline V lookup: CDR1 SGHTA, CDR2 FQGNSA. The CDR3 DNA follows: TGTGCCAGCAGAAGACCGGGACTTCGCACAGATACGCAGTATTTT. As protein: CASRRPGLRTDTQYF. The whole variable domain, remainder taken from reference TRBV7-2 and TRBJ2-3, is GAGVSQSPSNKVTEKGKDVELRCDPISGHTALYWYRQSLGQGLEFLIYFQGNSAPDKSGLPSDRFSAERTGGSVSTLTIQRTQQEDSAVYLCASRRPGLRTDTQYFGPGTRLTVL.

V usage is TRBV5-4 and J usage is TRBJ2-7; 16 bases fit TRBD2. With V trimmed by 4 bases and J by 6 bases, 10 bases remained unmatched. This CDR3 spans 17 amino acids. Germline values: CDR1 SGHNT, CDR2 YYREEE (reference sequence). The CDR3 reads CASSGGTSGRALGEQYF. The CDR3 bases are TGTGCCAGCAGCGGCGGGACTAGCGGGAGGGCCTTGGGCGAGCAGTACTTC.

The chain uses TRBV5-6 and TRBJ2-7; D is possibly TRBD2 (6 bases). This CDR3 contains 16 residues. Trimming left V 0 bases short and J 0 bases short, with 13 bases between. Germline CDR1 and CDR2: SGHDT and YYEEEE. DNA for the CDR3: TGTGCCAGCAGCTTGGCGGTGGCGGGACGCTCCTACGAGCAGTACTTC. Its protein product is CASSLAVAGRSYEQYF.

V usage is TRBV19 and J usage is TRBJ2-3; D unresolved. Germline V gene sequence: CDR1 LNHDA, CDR2 SQIVND (reference sequence). The CDR3 loop spans 10 amino acids. Trimming removed 5 bases from V and 6 bases from J, with 3 bases in between. The CDR3 nucleotides read TGTGCCAGTAGTGGCGATACGCAGTATTTT. Amino acid sequence: CASSGDTQYF. The full variable domain, its missing parts supplied by reference TRBV19 and TRBJ2-3, is DGGITQSPKYLFRKEGQNVTLSCEQNLNHDAMYWYRQDPGQGLRLIYYSQIVNDFQKGDIAEGYSVSREKKESFPLTVTSAQKNPTAFYLCASSGDTQYFGPGTRLTVL.

The chain is built from TRBV18 and TRBJ1-3, with D unresolved. CDR3 size: 16 residues. Germline V gene sequence: CDR1 KGHSH, CDR2 LQKENI. Trimming pared 2 bases from V and 0 bases from J, leaving 11 bases between. The CDR3 spells CASSPSGGSSGNTIYF. The DNA of the CDR3 is TGTGCCAGCTCACCATCGGGTGGTAGCTCTGGAAACACCATATATTTT.

J is TRBJ2-7 and V is TRBV5-6; 7 bases align to TRBD1. This CDR3 is built from 15 residues. Unmatched junction bases numbered 7, after V lost 2 bases and J lost 2 bases. CDR1 and CDR2 from the germline V gene are SGHDT and YYEEEE. The CDR3 DNA reads as TGTGCCAGCAGCTTAGGCAGGGGGTCCCCCTACGAGCAGTACTTC. This sequence encodes CASSLGRGSPYEQYF.

This chain's CDR3 is CASSPTSGRDQETQYF. DNA for the CDR3: TGTGCCAGCAGCCCGACTAGCGGGAGGGATCAAGAGACCCAGTACTTC. The genes are TRBV4-2 and TRBJ2-5; 14 bases align to TRBD2. CDR1 is LGHNA, CDR2 YNFKEQ, per germline. This CDR3 has 16 amino acids. V gave up 4 bases and J gave up 2 bases; unmatched junction bases: 3.

The chain uses TRBV3-1 (or the pseudogene TRBV3-2) and TRBJ2-7, with TRBD1 as a possible D gene (6 bases). V was pared by 4 bases and J by 6 bases, with 16 bases between. The CDR3 is made up of 14 amino acids. Germline-derived CDR1 and CDR2 are LGHDT and YNNKEL (reference sequence). CDR3 loop: CASSPQGYWGEQYF. CDR3 in DNA: TGTGCCAGCAGCCCGCAGGGGTATTGGGGCGAGCAGTACTTC.

The chain joins TRBV30 to TRBJ2-5; TRBD2 matches at 7 bases. CDR1 is GTSNPN and CDR2 is SVGIG in the germline V gene (reference sequence). The trim removed 2 bases at V and 4 bases at J, leaving 4 bases unmatched. This CDR3 spans 13 amino acids. The CDR3 sequence: CAWSRGGRETQYF. The CDR3 coding sequence is TGTGCCTGGAGTCGGGGAGGGCGAGAGACCCAGTACTTC.

V and J are TRBV2 and TRBJ2-3, with 9 nucleotides matching TRBD2. With V trimmed by 8 bases and J by 3 bases, 3 bases remained unmatched. The CDR3 is 13 amino acids. Per the germline V gene, CDR1 is SNHLY and CDR2 is FYNNEI. The CDR3: CASVTSGTDTQYF. The CDR3 DNA reads as TGTGCCAGCGTGACTAGCGGAACAGATACGCAGTATTTT.

This chain connects TRBV5-1 to TRBJ2-7; 9 bases are a match to TRBD1. The J segment lost 7 bases and the V segment lost 3 bases, leaving 5 bases of the junction unmatched. The CDR3 covers 13 residues. Germline V lookup: CDR1 SGHRS, CDR2 YFSETQ. CDR3 DNA: TGCGCCAGCAGCTGGGGACAGGGTGGAGAGCAGTACTTC. This sequence encodes CASSWGQGGEQYF.

The chain joins TRBV2 to TRBJ1-1, with 8 bases identical to TRBD1. The trim removed 6 bases at V and 4 bases at J, leaving 4 bases unmatched. CDR1 is SNHLY and CDR2 is FYNNEI in the germline V gene. This CDR3 comprises 13 residues. The CDR3 sequence: CASRQGATTEAFF. The CDR3 DNA follows: TGTGCCAGCAGGCAGGGGGCGACCACTGAAGCTTTCTTT.

This clone was counted once. This sequence joins TRBV7-8 and TRBJ1-4; 9 bases agree with TRBD1. The V segment lost 4 bases and the J segment 12 bases; nucleotides outside the gene matches: 15. The CDR3 runs to 16 residues. Germline V gene lookup returns CDR1 SGHVS and CDR2 FQNEAQ. The CDR3 sequence is CASSSLQGARLKELFF. As DNA, the CDR3 is TGTGCCAGCAGCTCTCTACAGGGGGCGCGGTTGAAGGAACTGTTTTTT.

The chain couples TRBV14 to TRBJ1-1; 7 bases are a match to TRBD1. This CDR3 has 13 residues. The ends lost 4 bases at V and 11 bases at J; junction bases unmatched: 10. Germline CDR1 is SGHDN and CDR2 is FVKESK. The CDR3 spells CASSPRTGGSAFF. The CDR3 region has the DNA TGTGCCAGCAGCCCGCGGACAGGAGGGTCCGCTTTCTTT. The full variable domain, in which reference TRBV14 and TRBJ1-1 provide the parts outside the CDR3, is EAGVTQFPSHSVIEKGQTVTLRCDPISGHDNLYWYRRVMGKEIKFLLHFVKESKQDESGMPNNRFLAERTGGTYSTLKVQPAELEDSGVYFCASSPRTGGSAFFGQGTRLTVV.

The chain has TRBV9 and TRBJ1-4, with TRBD1 as a possible D gene (6 bases). This CDR3 comprises 15 residues. V shed 5 bases and J shed 0 bases, with 11 bases lying between them. Germline V gives CDR1 SGDLS, CDR2 YYNGEE. The CDR3 loop is CASSTGPATNEKLFF. DNA for the CDR3: TGTGCCAGCAGTACAGGGCCTGCAACTAATGAAAAACTGTTTTTT.

This chain uses TRBV9 with TRBJ2-3; no clear D gene. Germline V CDR1 and CDR2: SGDLS, YYNGEE. V shed 0 bases and J shed 3 bases, with 14 bases lying between them. The CDR3 consists of 16 residues. The CDR3 bases are TGTGCCAGCAGCGTAGGGCCCTCACAACAGACAGATACGCAGTATTTT. Encoded protein: CASSVGPSQQTDTQYF.

The chain links TRBV15 to TRBJ2-7; TRBD1 agrees at 11 bases. This CDR3 is 14 amino acids long. The V gene end was trimmed by 3 bases and the J gene end by 7 bases; junction bases not matched to a gene: 5. In germline, CDR1 is LNHNV, CDR2 YYDKDF (reference sequence). In DNA form, the CDR3 reads TGTGCCACCAGCAGTGGACAGGGGGCTAGGGAGCAGTACTTC. Amino acids: CATSSGQGAREQYF.

The V call is TRBV10-3, the J call TRBJ2-3, with TRBD2 as a possible D gene (5 bases). Germline CDR1 ENHRY, CDR2 SYGVKD. The germline V and J ends were trimmed by 4 bases and 1 base, with 6 bases remaining between them. The CDR3 runs to 13 residues. The CDR3 nucleotides are TGTGCCATCAGTGTGGAGGGCACAGATACGCAGTATTTT. It codes for CAISVEGTDTQYF.

This chain's CDR3 is CAISESTVGTSGFF. The DNA of the CDR3 is TGTGCCATCAGTGAGTCGACGGTCGGGACTAGCGGGTTCTTC. V is TRBV10-3 and J is TRBJ2-1, with TRBD2 identical over 11 bases. In germline, CDR1 is ENHRY, CDR2 SYGVKD. The CDR3 has 14 amino acids. V shed 0 bases, J shed 15 bases, and the junction held 7 bases outside the gene matches.

This clone was detected once. The rearrangement joins TRBV7-2 to TRBJ2-3; unclear D gene. V was trimmed by 5 bases and J by 2 bases, leaving 8 bases between them. The CDR3 extends over 13 amino acids. Germline V CDR1 and CDR2: SGHTA, FQGNSA. This chain's CDR3 is CASSQSFTDTQYF. CDR3 nucleotides: TGTGCCAGCAGCCAAAGCTTCACAGATACGCAGTATTTT.

The V gene is TRBV28, the J gene TRBJ1-1, with 8 bases aligning to TRBD1. Germline trimming cut 5 bases from V and 1 base from J; bases unmatched to any gene: 6. Germline V gene data show CDR1 as MDHEN and CDR2 as SYDVKM. The CDR3 totals 15 residues. CDR3 sequence reads: CASSPGQGGNTEAFF. The CDR3 bases are TGTGCCAGCAGTCCTGGACAGGGTGGGAACACTGAAGCTTTCTTT.

The chain links TRBV10-1 to TRBJ1-1; D remains unclear. Trimming removed 6 bases at V and 2 bases at J, with 10 bases between. Germline CDR1 WNHNN, CDR2 SYGVQD (reference sequence). The CDR3 consists of 13 residues. CDR3 sequence (DNA): TGCGCCAGCAGCTCTAGAACAAACACTGAAGCTTTCTTT. Translated, it gives CASSSRTNTEAFF.